A selection of T cell receptor beta chains follows, all from one sample in a study of radiation and T cells in renal cell carcinoma. Assay: immunoSEQ multiplex PCR; the TCRdb copy retains only in-frame clones and omits some. The table records about 15,000 clones, roughly 58% of them present only once. The sequences come from tumor tissue, collected from a patient whose treatment was nephrectomy without radiotherapy. The receptors derive from a man aged 55 to 70 with renal cell carcinoma. The CDR3 runs from the conserved cysteine through the conserved F or W. D genes are given only for firm matches. Size is omitted from some rows. Given values are once, few, many or a class for expanded clones.

abundance,v_gene,d_gene,len,j_gene,CDR3nt,CDR3aa
.,TRBV19,.,16,TRBJ2-1,TGTGCCAGTAGTATAGGAGACAACGCGGGGTTCAATGAGCAGTTCTTC,CASSIGDNAGFNEQFF
.,TRBV6-5,.,12,TRBJ2-7,TGTGCCAGCAGACAGGGCTCCTACGAGCAGTACTTC,CASRQGSYEQYF
.,TRBV2,.,12,TRBJ2-2,TGTGCCAGCAAGTGGGACGGTGGGGAGCTGTTTTTT,CASKWDGGELFF
few,TRBV5-4,TRBD2,12,TRBJ2-3,TGTGCCAGCGGCCCTAGCGGAGATACGCAGTATTTT,CASGPSGDTQYF
.,TRBV5-1,.,14,TRBJ2-5,TGCGCCAGCACCCAGACTGGTCTCGCAGAGACCCAGTACTTC,CASTQTGLAETQYF
.,TRBV30,TRBD1,16,TRBJ1-5,TGTGCCTGGAGTGTCGGAGGGGGCGGCCCCAATCAGCCCCAGCATTTT,CAWSVGGGGPNQPQHF
.,TRBV7-3,.,14,TRBJ2-1,TGTGCCAGCAGCTTAACTCGGGACTACAATGAGCAGTTCTTC,CASSLTRDYNEQFF
few,TRBV4-3,TRBD2,16,TRBJ2-3,TGCGCCAGCAGCCAAGATACGGGAGGGCGGGGAGATACGCAGTATTTT,CASSQDTGGRGDTQYF
.,TRBV7-9,.,14,TRBJ1-4,TGTGCCACCATTACGGGACGGATTAATGAAAAACTGTTTTTT,CATITGRINEKLFF
few,TRBV6-1,TRBD1,13,TRBJ2-5,TGTGCCAGCAGTTCCCAGGGGGCAAAGACCCAGTACTTC,CASSSQGAKTQYF
.,TRBV28,TRBD1,13,TRBJ2-7,TGTGCCAGCAGTCCGGGGACAGGCCCCGAGCAGTACTTC,CASSPGTGPEQYF
few,TRBV11-2,.,14,TRBJ1-5,TGTGCCAGCAGCTTAACCGACAGCAATCAGCCCCAGCATTTT,CASSLTDSNQPQHF
.,TRBV27,TRBD1,15,TRBJ2-5,TGTGCCAGCAGTTTGGGGACAGGGACTCAAGAGACCCAGTACTTC,CASSLGTGTQETQYF
once,TRBV15,TRBD1,13,TRBJ2-3,TGTGCCACCAGCAGGGGGACAGGGGATACGCAGTATTTT,CATSRGTGDTQYF
.,TRBV28,TRBD2,16,TRBJ2-1,TGTGCCAGCAGCCCTTCACTAGCGGGAGCAGGCAATGAGCAGTTCTTC,CASSPSLAGAGNEQFF
.,TRBV7-9,.,15,TRBJ2-4,TGTGCCAGCAGCCTCCCCGGACTGGGGGAAAACATTCAGTACTTC,CASSLPGLGENIQYF
.,TRBV7-9,TRBD2,16,TRBJ2-7,TGTGCCAGCAGCTTAGCGGGAGGGTCGAGCTCCTACGAGCAGTACTTC,CASSLAGGSSSYEQYF
.,TRBV27,TRBD2,15,TRBJ2-1,TGTGCCAGCAGTCAGGGCGGGAGCGGGGACAATGAGCAGTTCTTC,CASSQGGSGDNEQFF
.,TRBV2,TRBD1,12,TRBJ1-2,TGTGCCAGCAGTGAAGTGGGACAGGGCTACACCTTC,CASSEVGQGYTF
medium-sized,TRBV15,TRBD1,17,TRBJ1-4,TGTGCCACCAAGGGCCGGGACAGTGCTCTCACTAATGAAAAACTGTTTTTT,CATKGRDSALTNEKLFF
.,TRBV2,.,11,TRBJ2-1,TGTGCCAGCAGTGACTACAATGAGCAGTTCTTC,CASSDYNEQFF
.,TRBV5-1,TRBD1,13,TRBJ1-1,TGCGCCAGCAGCGCCCGACAGGGGATTGAAGCTTTCTTT,CASSARQGIEAFF
.,TRBV7-2,.,16,TRBJ2-3,TGTGCCAGCAGCCTCGCGTTGGGCAGACTCACAGATACGCAGTATTTT,CASSLALGRLTDTQYF
.,TRBV27,.,17,TRBJ1-3,TGTGCCAGCAGTTTAGCCGACCCTTTGGGGGCTGGAAACACCATATATTTT,CASSLADPLGAGNTIYF
.,TRBV19,.,13,TRBJ1-4,TGTGCCAGTACCATCTCTCAGGATGAAAAACTGTTTTTT,CASTISQDEKLFF
.,TRBV13,.,14,TRBJ2-7,TGTGCCAGCAGCAGGGACACCTCCTCCTACGAGCAGTACTTC,CASSRDTSSYEQYF